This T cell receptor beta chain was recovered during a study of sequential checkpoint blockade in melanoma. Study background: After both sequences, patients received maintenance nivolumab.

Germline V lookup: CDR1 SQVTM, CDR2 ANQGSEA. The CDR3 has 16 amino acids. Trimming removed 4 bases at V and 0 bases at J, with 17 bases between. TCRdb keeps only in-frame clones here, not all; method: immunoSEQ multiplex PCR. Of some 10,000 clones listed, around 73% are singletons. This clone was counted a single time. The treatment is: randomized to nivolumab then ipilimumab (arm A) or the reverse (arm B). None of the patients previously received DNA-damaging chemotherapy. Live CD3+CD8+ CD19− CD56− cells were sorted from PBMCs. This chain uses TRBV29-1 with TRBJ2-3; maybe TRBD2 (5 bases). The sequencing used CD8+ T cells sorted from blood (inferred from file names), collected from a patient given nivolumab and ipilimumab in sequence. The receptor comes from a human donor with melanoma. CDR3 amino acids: CSVVAWSAVSTDTQYF. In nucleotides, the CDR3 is TGCAGCGTTGTAGCGTGGTCAGCCGTCAGCACAGATACGCAGTATTTT.